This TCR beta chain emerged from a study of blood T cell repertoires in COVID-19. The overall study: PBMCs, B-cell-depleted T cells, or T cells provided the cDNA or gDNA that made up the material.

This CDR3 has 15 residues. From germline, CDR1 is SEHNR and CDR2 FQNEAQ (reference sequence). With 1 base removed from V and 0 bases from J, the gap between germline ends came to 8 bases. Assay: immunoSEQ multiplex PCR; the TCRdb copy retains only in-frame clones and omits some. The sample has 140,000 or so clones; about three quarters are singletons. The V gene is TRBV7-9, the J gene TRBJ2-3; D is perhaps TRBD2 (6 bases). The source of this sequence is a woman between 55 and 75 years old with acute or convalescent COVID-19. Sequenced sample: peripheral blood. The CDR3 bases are TGTGCCAGCAGCTTAGGGGACTCTAGCACAGATACGCAGTATTTT. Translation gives CASSLGDSSTDTQYF.